This T cell receptor (beta chain) was observed in a study of T cells after somatic rescue of genetic block. Germline lookup yields CDR1 SGDLS and CDR2 YYNGEE. This CDR3 region has 15 residues. With 3 bases clipped from V and 3 bases from J, the junction kept 6 bases outside the gene matches. Assay used: immunoSEQ multiplex PCR; TCRdb lists only in-frame clones, some missing. The data show approximately 65,000 clones, with about 90% seen just once and 2.9% held by the top ten. The sample consisted of peripheral blood mononuclear cells (PBMCs). This chain links TRBV9 with TRBJ2-3; TRBD1 matches 8 bases. This clonotype was sampled from a man aged 35-49 years. The CDR3 loop is CASSADRAGTDTQYF. CDR3 DNA sequence: TGTGCCAGCAGCGCGGACAGGGCGGGGACAGATACGCAGTATTTT.